This record concerns one T cell receptor (beta chain) sequence. At one of its ends the junction is not consistent with the germline gene, which may arise from a read error. Within the sample, other DNA sequences also encode this same CDR3. This entry is derived from a study of blood T cell repertoires in COVID-19. Study at large: In each case, the material was cDNA or gDNA derived from T cells, B-cell-depleted T cells, or PBMCs.

Authors' processing steps: Reference gene primer amplification yielded estimated nucleated cell counts. Profiled with immunoSEQ multiplex PCR; TCRdb holds only in-frame clones, not every one. V, J and clone size are taken as reported in that table, and D and trimming were inferred from the DNA itself. The table records tens of thousands of clones, around 84% of them present only once. The CDR3 extends over 13 amino acids. Germline assignment: CDR1 SGHTA and CDR2 FQGNSA. Sequencing was done on a sample of peripheral blood. The clonotype was recovered from a man aged 65 to 85 with active COVID-19. The chain recombines TRBV7-2 with TRBJ2-1; 7 nucleotides line up with TRBD1. Here the CDR3 reads CASSSFAMDRLVF. The CDR3 DNA follows: TGTGCTAGCAGCTCGTTTGCGATGGACAGGCTTGTCTTC.